These 27 T cell receptor beta chains came from one sample sequenced in a study of CD8+ T cells in alopecia areata. Treatment: oral pan-JAK inhibitor, 5-10 mg twice daily. Reverse transcribed after extraction, RNA yielded cDNA as the sequencing template. Assay used: immunoSEQ multiplex PCR; TCRdb lists only in-frame clones, some missing. The repertoire has about 180,000 clones, 40% to 55% of them found once; the top ten carry about 9.5%. Sequencing was performed on CD8+ T cells sorted from blood, taken at approximately week 52, from a patient treated with tofacitinib. The receptors were gathered from a human donor with alopecia areata.

This clone showed up just a few times. The chain combines TRBV9 with TRBJ2-7, with D possibly TRBD1 on 6 matching bases. V was pared by 4 bases and J by 1 base, with 15 bases between. Germline values: CDR1 SGDLS, CDR2 YYNGEE. The CDR3 covers 15 residues. The CDR3 sequence is CASSPSPQGSYEQYF. The CDR3 nucleotides read TGTGCCAGCAGCCCCTCTCCACAGGGATCCTACGAGCAGTACTTC.

V and J are TRBV2 and TRBJ1-1, with a tentative D call TRBD1 (6 bases). This CDR3 region has 15 residues. Germline V gene sequence: CDR1 SNHLY, CDR2 FYNNEI. Trimming stripped 6 bases from V and 1 base from J, with 15 bases between. This CDR3 is CASSAEQGENTEAFF. The CDR3 coding sequence is TGTGCCAGCAGCGCCGAACAGGGAGAGAACACTGAAGCTTTCTTT.

This clone was seen more than once but under ten times. V and J are TRBV7-9 and TRBJ1-5; possibly TRBD1 for D (6 bases). Germline V gives CDR1 SEHNR, CDR2 FQNEAQ (reference sequence). The CDR3 is 14 residues long. V gave up 8 bases and J gave up 5 bases, with 16 bases separating them. CDR3 coding DNA: TGTGCCAGCTCCCCCGGGGGGCAGGATCAGCCCCAGCATTTT. Its protein is CASSPGGQDQPQHF.

This clone appeared a few times. The genes are TRBV7-9 and TRBJ2-1, with a tentative D call TRBD1 (5 bases). The CDR3 spans 15 residues. Trimming took 10 bases from V and 1 from J, leaving 17 bases between them. Germline values: CDR1 SEHNR, CDR2 FQNEAQ (reference sequence). The CDR3 DNA follows: TGTGCCACTCTAGACAGTTTGATTTCCTACAATGAGCAGTTCTTC. Translating it yields CATLDSLISYNEQFF. Combining the CDR3 with reference TRBV7-9 and TRBJ2-1 gives the whole variable domain DTGVSQNPRHKITKRGQNVTFRCDPISEHNRLYWYRQTLGQGPEFLTYFQNEAQLEKSRLLSDRFSAERPKGSFSTLEIQRTEQGDSAMYLCATLDSLISYNEQFFGPGTRLTVL.

The V call is TRBV7-8, the J call TRBJ2-7; D unclear. The CDR3 runs to 12 residues. V was clipped by 5 bases and J by 0 bases, with 5 bases between them. The V gene's germline CDR1 is SGHVS and CDR2 FQNEAQ. DNA for the CDR3: TGTGCCAGCAGCAGAAGCTCCTACGAGCAGTACTTC. This sequence encodes CASSRSSYEQYF.

V and J are TRBV4-1 and TRBJ2-1; 8 bases align to TRBD1. The CDR3 is 14 residues long. V trimming: 4 bases; J trimming: 4 bases; junction bases outside the gene matches: 3. CDR1 is MGHRA and CDR2 is YSYEKL in the germline V gene. CDR3 nucleotide sequence: TGCGCCAGCAGCCTACGACAGGGGTACAATGAGCAGTTCTTC. Its protein product is CASSLRQGYNEQFF.

The chain joins TRBV15 to TRBJ2-5; 7 bases line up with TRBD1. Trimming removed 0 bases from V and 2 bases from J; junction bases left unmatched: 6. Germline CDR1 and CDR2: LNHNV and YYDKDF (reference sequence). CDR3 length: 16 residues. The CDR3 DNA reads as TGTGCCACCAGCAGAGATCCCAGGGGGACGCAAGAGACCCAGTACTTC. The encoded protein is CATSRDPRGTQETQYF.

The CDR3 sequence is CAWSPGVQQYF. The CDR3 region has the DNA TGTGCCTGGAGTCCGGGGGTCCAGCAGTACTTC. The V gene is TRBV30, the J gene TRBJ2-7; D might be TRBD2 (6 bases). This CDR3 region has 11 residues. Trimming left V 2 bases short and J 8 bases short, with 10 bases between. The germline gives CDR1 GTSNPN, CDR2 SVGIG (reference sequence).

The V call is TRBV18, the J call TRBJ2-3; TRBD2 is a possible D gene (5 bases). From germline, CDR1 is KGHSH and CDR2 LQKENI. The V gene lost 3 bases and the J gene lost 3 bases, with 7 bases spanning the gap. The CDR3 has 13 amino acids. CDR3 nucleotides: TGTGCCAGCTCACCTCCGGGGACAGATACGCAGTATTTT. Translating gives CASSPPGTDTQYF.

This clone turned up a few times. The chain combines TRBV5-1 with TRBJ2-7; possibly TRBD1 for D (6 bases). CDR1 SGHRS and CDR2 YFSETQ come from the germline V gene. The CDR3 contains 15 residues. Between the trimmed V and J ends, which lost 7 bases and 3 bases, there was a span of 20 bases. CDR3 region: CASCLEDSDFYEQYF. The DNA for the CDR3 is TGCGCCAGCTGTCTTGAGGACAGTGACTTCTACGAGCAGTACTTC.

The chain combines TRBV25-1 with TRBJ2-5; D is ambiguous. V shed 2 bases and J shed 4 bases, with 5 bases lying between them. The V gene's germline CDR1 is MGHDK and CDR2 SYGVNS. The CDR3 totals 12 residues. CDR3 protein: CASSERGETQYF. CDR3 coding DNA: TGTGCCAGCAGTGAAAGAGGAGAGACCCAGTACTTC.

This clone was recorded a few times. The identical CDR3 is also encoded by other nucleotide sequences in the sample. The J gene is TRBJ1-2, the V gene TRBV9; D is unresolved. Per the germline V gene, CDR1 is SGDLS and CDR2 is YYNGEE. This CDR3 region has 14 residues. V lost 0 bases and J lost 2, with 8 bases in between. CDR3 protein: CASSVGQANYGYTF. CDR3 in DNA: TGTGCCAGCAGCGTAGGCCAGGCCAACTATGGCTACACCTTC.

This sequence joins TRBV15 and TRBJ1-4; a possible D gene is TRBD1 (5 bases). V lost 2 bases to trimming and J lost 0 bases, with 13 bases between them. CDR3 size: 17 residues. Per germline, CDR1 LNHNV and CDR2 YYDKDF (reference sequence). CDR3 nucleotide sequence: TGTGCCACCAGCAGATTGAGGGACTTTTCAACTAATGAAAAACTGTTTTTT. Its protein product is CATSRLRDFSTNEKLFF.

This chain links TRBV27 with TRBJ1-2; tentative D call: TRBD1 (5 bases). V dropped 5 bases and J dropped 7 bases, with 17 bases sitting between them. The V gene's germline CDR1 is MNHEY and CDR2 SMNVEV (reference sequence). The CDR3 spans 14 residues. The chain's CDR3 is CASSPGWDSGGYTF. CDR3 DNA: TGTGCCAGCAGTCCGGGCTGGGACTCCGGTGGCTACACCTTC.

This chain uses TRBV25-1 with TRBJ2-2; 7 bases are shared with TRBD1. This CDR3 has 14 amino acids. V shed 6 bases and J 2 bases; nucleotides not matched to a gene: 3. Germline CDR1 is MGHDK and CDR2 is SYGVNS. The CDR3 sequence is CASRGQTNTGELFF. CDR3 DNA: TGTGCCAGCAGGGGACAGACAAACACCGGGGAGCTGTTTTTT. Based on the CDR3 plus reference TRBV25-1 and TRBJ2-2, the full variable domain is EADIYQTPRYLVIGTGKKITLECSQTMGHDKMYWYQQDPGMELHLIHYSYGVNSTEKGDLSSESTVSRIRTEHFPLTLESARPSHTSQYLCASRGQTNTGELFFGEGSRLTVL.

The J gene is TRBJ1-2, the V gene TRBV6-5, with D possibly TRBD1 on 6 matching bases. The CDR3 contains 13 residues. Germline assignment: CDR1 MNHEY and CDR2 SVGAGI. V was shortened by 5 bases and J by 3 bases, with 10 bases between the two germline ends. The CDR3 loop reads CASSEDSDYGYTF. The CDR3 nucleotides read TGTGCCAGCAGTGAGGACAGTGACTATGGCTACACCTTC.

V is TRBV6-5 and J is TRBJ1-1; D is undetermined. Looked up from germline, CDR1 is MNHEY and CDR2 is SVGAGI. The V end lost 6 bases, the J end lost 5 bases, and 13 bases lay between the germline ends. The CDR3 consists of 13 residues. CDR3 DNA sequence: TGTGCCAGCAGAACCGTCACAGCGACTGAAGCTTTCTTT. Residues: CASRTVTATEAFF.

This clone was counted between two and nine times. The chain links TRBV7-2 to TRBJ2-7; D unclear. The V gene's germline CDR1 is SGHTA and CDR2 FQGNSA. Trimming took off 2 bases at V and 4 bases at J, with 12 bases between the two ends. The CDR3 is 14 amino acids. The CDR3 sequence: CASSLSPEWYEQYF. CDR3 nucleotides: TGTGCCAGCAGCTTAAGCCCTGAATGGTACGAGCAGTACTTC.

This clone showed up just a few times. A much larger clone sits a single nucleotide away, making a read error possible. CDR3 protein: CASSGGTGELFF. The CDR3 region has the DNA TGTGCCAGCAGCGGGGGCACCGGGGAGCTGTTTTTT. The genes are TRBV5-6 and TRBJ2-2; possibly TRBD1 or TRBD2 for D (5 bases each). Germline loops: CDR1 SGHDT, CDR2 YYEEEE. With 4 bases removed from V and 4 bases from J, the gap between germline ends came to 5 bases. CDR3 length: 12 residues.

This rearrangement joins TRBV29-1 to TRBJ1-2; 7 bases align to TRBD1. Germline V CDR1 and CDR2: SQVTM, ANQGSEA. The CDR3 loop spans 16 amino acids. The V gene end was trimmed by 4 bases and the J gene end by 0 bases; junction bases not matched to a gene: 11. CDR3 amino acids: CSVVGTVTEPNYGYTF. The CDR3 region has the DNA TGCAGCGTTGTAGGGACAGTTACCGAACCTAACTATGGCTACACCTTC. The full variable domain, completed using reference TRBV29-1 and TRBJ1-2, is SAVISQKPSRDICQRGTSLTIQCQVDSQVTMMFWYRQQPGQSLTLIATANQGSEATYESGFVIDKFPISRPNLTFSTLTVSNMSPEDSSIYLCSVVGTVTEPNYGYTFGSGTRLTVV.

The gene calls are TRBV7-9 and TRBJ2-3; unclear D gene. Deletions cut 5 bases from V and 2 bases from J, with 17 bases between. Per the germline V gene, CDR1 is SEHNR and CDR2 is FQNEAQ (reference sequence). This CDR3 region has 16 residues. The CDR3 reads CASSTGSEGNTDTQYF. The DNA of the CDR3 is TGTGCCAGCAGCACGGGCAGTGAAGGAAACACAGATACGCAGTATTTT. The full variable domain, in which reference TRBV7-9 and TRBJ2-3 provide the parts outside the CDR3, is DTGVSQNPRHKITKRGQNVTFRCDPISEHNRLYWYRQTLGQGPEFLTYFQNEAQLEKSRLLSDRFSAERPKGSFSTLEIQRTEQGDSAMYLCASSTGSEGNTDTQYFGPGTRLTVL.

This chain links TRBV27 with TRBJ2-3; D call uncertain. This CDR3 spans 13 amino acids. V was pared by 2 bases and J by 4 bases, with 7 bases between. Germline CDR1 reads MNHEY; CDR2 reads SMNVEV (reference sequence). The CDR3 nucleotides read TGTGCCAGCAGTTTAGTTTCCCCAGATACGCAGTATTTT. Amino acids: CASSLVSPDTQYF.

CDR3 amino acids: CASSPDRGYVNTEAFF. The CDR3 DNA reads TGCGCCAGCAGCCCGGACAGGGGGTACGTGAACACTGAAGCTTTCTTT. The V gene is TRBV5-1, the J gene TRBJ1-1; 10 bases map to TRBD1. V was pared by 4 bases and J by 0 bases, with 6 bases of the junction left unmatched. Germline V gene sequence: CDR1 SGHRS, CDR2 YFSETQ. CDR3 length: 16 residues.

The V call is TRBV4-1, the J call TRBJ2-3; D is possibly TRBD1 or TRBD2 (7 bases each). The CDR3 length is 13 residues. V dropped 10 bases and J dropped 2 bases, with 13 bases sitting between them. The V gene's germline CDR1 is MGHRA and CDR2 YSYEKL. CDR3 coding DNA: TGCGCCACCAGGGGGGGGCTCACAGATACGCAGTATTTT. It translates to CATRGGLTDTQYF.

The V and J genes are TRBV2 and TRBJ2-7; D uncertain. This CDR3 comprises 13 residues. Germline V CDR1 and CDR2: SNHLY, FYNNEI. V shed 6 bases and J shed 2 bases, with 11 bases lying between them. The CDR3 is CASRETATYEQYF. CDR3 nucleotides: TGTGCCAGCAGGGAAACAGCGACCTACGAGCAGTACTTC.

This clone showed up just a few times. This chain connects TRBV11-2 to TRBJ1-2; a weak D match, TRBD1 (5 bases). The CDR3 consists of 15 residues. Looked up from germline, CDR1 is SGHAT and CDR2 is FQNNGV. V was trimmed by 5 bases and J by 8 bases, leaving 21 bases between them. The CDR3 protein is CASSDRTGPSMGYTF. CDR3 DNA sequence: TGTGCCAGCAGCGACCGGACGGGACCTTCTATGGGCTACACCTTC.

V is TRBV5-1 and J is TRBJ1-5, with TRBD1 matching over 8 bases. This CDR3 comprises 13 residues. V shed 3 bases and J 5 bases; nucleotides not matched to a gene: 1. The germline CDR1 and CDR2 sequences are SGHRS and YFSETQ. The CDR3 spells CASSSTGDQPQHF. The DNA for the CDR3 is TGCGCCAGCAGCTCGACAGGGGATCAGCCCCAGCATTTT.